This entry features one T cell receptor beta chain sequence. Its antigen is not identified. This record belongs to a study of pediatric ulcerative colitis. General observations from the study: Total lymphocyte DNA, not sorted subsets, was the template. Rectal repertoires separated controls, mild-moderate and acute severe colitis. Blood-rectal clonal overlap within each person was significantly higher in ulcerative colitis patients than controls.

The CDR3 runs 15 residues. V was cut by 1 base and J by 0 bases, with 7 bases left in between. Germline loops: CDR1 LNHDA, CDR2 SQIVND (reference sequence). Up to 500,000 reads were sequenced per sample. Method: immunoSEQ multiplex PCR; TCRdb's copy keeps in-frame clones and lacks some. The sample shows more than 50,000 clones, 85% to 90% of them seen only once. The TCR originated in a boy younger than 18 who was a control in a study of pediatric ulcerative colitis. The chain joins TRBV19 to TRBJ1-5; D is unclear. The sequenced sample consisted of blood. The CDR3 loop is CASSIASDSNQPQHF. CDR3 coding DNA: TGTGCCAGTAGTATAGCGTCAGATAGCAATCAGCCCCAGCATTTT.